Below, 25 T cell receptor beta chains from the same sample are listed, as sequenced in a study of regulatory T cells in long-lasting Graves disease. As for time point: persistent/refractory GD, antithyroid drugs over 5 years with positive TRAb. Preparation of the TCR library used RNA extracted from PBMCs. Sequencing libraries for TCR beta were prepared with iRepertoire HTBI primers and Arm-PCR of CDR3 regions. Each CDR3 protein gets one entry after TCRdb re-called the multiplex PCR reads with MiXCR. The table includes over 300,000 distinct CDR3 sequences, roughly a fifth detected once. The sample consisted of peripheral blood mononuclear cells (PBMCs), taken when the disease was refractory, from a patient treated with antithyroid drugs. All receptors come from a female donor with Graves disease.

This clonotype was observed at least ten times. The chain carries TRBV27 and TRBJ2-4; no clear D gene. The CDR3 contains 15 residues. Trimming cost V 3 bases and J 0 bases, with 9 bases left between them. Germline V gives CDR1 MNHEY, CDR2 SMNVEV (reference sequence). CDR3 protein: CASSFVPLAKNIQYF. The CDR3 nucleotides are TGTGCCAGCAGTTTCGTTCCTCTAGCCAAAAACATTCAGTACTTC.

Concerning this clonotype itself: The germline gene is not matched at one end of the junction; a read error may be the cause. The rearrangement uses TRBV11-2 and TRBJ1-3, with D unresolved. The germline V gene has CDR1 SGHAT and CDR2 FQNNGV. The CDR3 runs to 13 residues. The CDR3 loop reads CAGRPLAGNAIYF. The DNA of the CDR3 is TGTGCCGGACGGCCTCTCGCTGGAAACGCCATATATTTT.

This clonotype was seen a handful of times. The V call is TRBV5-1, the J call TRBJ1-4; 7 bases are a match to TRBD1. The CDR3 contains 16 residues. The V gene end was trimmed by 5 bases and the J gene end by 3 bases; junction bases not matched to a gene: 10. The V gene's germline CDR1 is SGHRS and CDR2 YFSETQ. CDR3 amino acids: CASRTGTATSNEKLFF. The CDR3 nucleotides are TGCGCCAGCAGAACCGGGACAGCCACCTCTAATGAAAAACTGTTTTTT.

Many counts were recorded for this clonotype. The CDR3 sequence is CASSRGRGYEKLFF. CDR3 nucleotide sequence: TGTGCCAGCAGCCGGGGGAGGGGCTATGAAAAACTGTTTTTT. The rearrangement links TRBV7-9 to TRBJ1-4, with D possibly TRBD1 on 5 matching bases. The germline V gene has CDR1 SEHNR and CDR2 FQNEAQ (reference sequence). The CDR3 has 14 residues. V was clipped by 5 bases and J by 6 bases, with 13 bases between them. Full variable domain (rest looked up from reference TRBV7-9 and TRBJ1-4): DTGVSQNPRHKITKRGQNVTFRCDPISEHNRLYWYRQTLGQGPEFLTYFQNEAQLEKSRLLSDRFSAERPKGSFSTLEIQRTEQGDSAMYLCASSRGRGYEKLFFGSGTQLSVL.

This clonotype showed up many times. V and J are TRBV2 and TRBJ2-7; D perhaps matches TRBD2 (7 bases). The germline V gene has CDR1 SNHLY and CDR2 FYNNEI. CDR3 length equals 17 residues. V lost 3 bases and J 0 bases, leaving 18 bases between the germline ends. The CDR3 here is CASSDSVGGGRSYEQYF. Written as DNA, the CDR3 is TGTGCCAGCAGTGACTCGGTGGGGGGGGGGCGCTCCTACGAGCAGTACTTC.

The gene calls are TRBV15 and TRBJ1-5, with 9 bases identical to TRBD1. CDR1 LNHNV and CDR2 YYDKDF come from the germline V gene (reference sequence). The trim removed 3 bases at V and 0 bases at J, leaving 3 bases unmatched. This CDR3 contains 16 residues. The CDR3 reads CATSSDRGYSNQPQHF. The DNA of the CDR3 is TGTGCCACCAGCAGCGACAGGGGGTATAGCAATCAGCCCCAGCATTTT.

This clonotype has just a few counts. This chain uses TRBV20-1 with TRBJ1-5, with a weak D call TRBD1 (5 bases). Trimming cost V 1 base and J 3 bases, with 10 bases left between them. This CDR3 is built from 14 residues. The germline V gene encodes CDR1 DFQATT and CDR2 SNEGSKA (reference sequence). As DNA, the CDR3 is TGCAGTGCTAGAGTGGGGGGGAACAATCAGCCCCAGCATTTT. It yields the protein CSARVGGNNQPQHF.

This clonotype was seen at least ten times. The rearrangement uses TRBV3-1 and TRBJ1-4, with a tentative D call TRBD1 (5 bases). The CDR3 has 14 residues. Trimming removed 4 bases from V and 3 bases from J, with 9 bases in between. CDR1 is LGHDT, CDR2 YNNKEL, per germline (reference sequence). Here the CDR3 reads CASSPTASNEKLFF. The DNA for the CDR3 is TGTGCCAGCAGCCCGACAGCGTCTAATGAAAAACTGTTTTTT.

There are many counts of this clonotype. V usage is TRBV20-1 and J usage is TRBJ1-1, with TRBD1 identical over 8 bases. This CDR3 comprises 15 residues. The germline V gene encodes CDR1 DFQATT and CDR2 SNEGSKA (reference sequence). Germline trimming cut 6 bases from V and 5 bases from J; bases unmatched to any gene: 14. CDR3 sequence: CSATLGAGGVTEAFF. CDR3 nucleotide sequence: TGCAGTGCCACCTTAGGTGCAGGGGGCGTAACTGAAGCTTTCTTT.

This clonotype was seen repeatedly, ten times or more. V and J are TRBV29-1 and TRBJ1-1, with D uncertain. The CDR3 has 12 amino acids. The V end was cut by 4 bases, the J end by 0 bases, with 6 bases between. CDR1 is SQVTM, CDR2 ANQGSEA, per germline. For the CDR3, the DNA is TGCAGCGTTGGATCAGTGAACACTGAAGCTTTCTTT. Amino acids: CSVGSVNTEAFF.

This clonotype was recorded many times. The gene calls are TRBV29-1 and TRBJ1-1; weak D call: TRBD1 (5 bases). Trimming stripped 4 bases from V and 5 bases from J, with 5 bases between. The CDR3 is 10 amino acids. The germline gives CDR1 SQVTM, CDR2 ANQGSEA. CDR3 sequence reads: CSVGGTEAFF. The DNA for the CDR3 is TGCAGCGTTGGGGGGACTGAAGCTTTCTTT.

The chain uses TRBV10-3 and TRBJ2-7; D may correspond to TRBD1 or TRBD2 (5 bases each). The CDR3 covers 11 residues. Trimming pared 4 bases from V and 7 bases from J, leaving 8 bases between. CDR1 and CDR2 from the germline V gene are ENHRY and SYGVKD. The CDR3 reads CAISGGWEQYF. CDR3 bases: TGTGCCATCAGTGGGGGGTGGGAGCAGTACTTC.

The CDR3 DNA reads TGTGCCAGCAGTGAAGCGCCCGTCACCGGGGAGCTGTTTTTT. Translated: CASSEAPVTGELFF. The chain links TRBV6-1 to TRBJ2-2; no clear D. V shed 0 bases and J shed 4 bases, with 6 bases lying between them. The germline gives CDR1 MNHNS, CDR2 SASEGT. There are 14 residues in the CDR3.

This clonotype was detected only a few times. V is TRBV12-3 or TRBV12-4 and J is TRBJ1-5, with D possibly TRBD1 on 5 matching bases. The CDR3 runs 12 residues. Trimming removed 7 bases at V and 5 bases at J, with 9 bases between. CDR3 protein: CASKQGDQPQHF. The CDR3 coding sequence is TGTGCCAGCAAGCAGGGAGATCAGCCCCAGCATTTT.

Worth noting for this clonotype: Relative to the germline gene, one junction end is altered; a read error may explain this. The chain links TRBV6-1 to TRBJ1-4; 9 nucleotides align to TRBD1. The CDR3 totals 16 residues. Germline CDR1 and CDR2: MNHNS and SASEGT. In nucleotides, the CDR3 is TGTGCCAGCAGTGGCCGGGACAGGGTGGAGTCGGGAAAACTGCTTTTT. It yields the protein CASSGRDRVESGKLLF.

This chain joins TRBV13 and TRBJ2-5; 16 bases fit TRBD2. From germline, CDR1 is PRHDT and CDR2 FYEKMQ (reference sequence). V was pared by 4 bases and J by 4 bases, with 12 bases of the junction left unmatched. CDR3 length: 19 amino acids. The CDR3 DNA reads as TGTGCCAGCAGCTACCTGGGACTAGCGGGAGGGCCTATGGGAGAGACCCAGTACTTC. This sequence encodes CASSYLGLAGGPMGETQYF.

This clonotype was observed at least ten times. The genes are TRBV28 and TRBJ1-2; weak D call: TRBD1 (5 bases). V was shortened by 6 bases and J by 4 bases, with 15 bases between the two germline ends. Germline CDR1 reads MDHEN; CDR2 reads SYDVKM. This CDR3 contains 14 residues. CDR3 sequence: CASRPPRESYGYTF. In DNA form, the CDR3 reads TGTGCCAGCAGACCCCCCAGGGAGTCCTATGGCTACACCTTC.

This clonotype occurred a few times. CDR3 nucleotide sequence: TGTGCCAGCAGCCCCCCCCCCTTCCTAGCGGGACGAGAGACCCAGTACTTC. Translation gives CASSPPPFLAGRETQYF. The chain is built from TRBV7-2 and TRBJ2-5; 9 bases map to TRBD2. V was clipped by 5 bases and J by 4 bases; unmatched bases: 14. This CDR3 comprises 17 residues. Looked up from germline, CDR1 is SGHTA and CDR2 is FQGNSA.

V usage is TRBV5-8 and J usage is TRBJ1-1, with D possibly matching TRBD1 (6 bases). Trimming shortened V by 0 bases and J by 4 bases, and 13 bases separated the two germline ends. Germline V gene sequence: CDR1 SGHTS, CDR2 YDEGEE. The CDR3 contains 15 residues. The CDR3 DNA reads as TGTGCCAGCAGCTTGGATCAGGGGTATGGCACTGAAGCTTTCTTT. Its protein is CASSLDQGYGTEAFF.

This clonotype was found a few times. This chain joins TRBV18 and TRBJ2-2, with D unresolved. Per germline, CDR1 KGHSH and CDR2 LQKENI. This CDR3 has 17 amino acids. The ends were cut back, 2 bases at V and 5 bases at J, with 18 bases in the middle. The CDR3 is CASSPAFLSRGTGELFF. CDR3 nucleotides: TGTGCCAGCTCACCAGCGTTCTTATCGAGAGGAACCGGGGAGCTGTTTTTT.

This chain links TRBV7-6 with TRBJ2-7; 13 nucleotides agree with TRBD2. V shed 4 bases and J 7 bases; nucleotides not matched to a gene: 22. The CDR3 is made up of 20 amino acids. Per the germline V gene, CDR1 is SGHVS and CDR2 is FNYEAQ. The CDR3 spells CASSSKPPRTSGSSLGEQYF. CDR3 in DNA: TGTGCCAGCAGCTCCAAGCCGCCAAGGACTAGCGGGAGCAGCCTGGGGGAGCAGTACTTC.

This clonotype was found many times. The genes are TRBV7-2 and TRBJ1-2, with 7 nucleotides matching TRBD1. Germline CDR1 and CDR2: SGHTA and FQGNSA. After removal of 1 base from V and 7 bases from J, the junction contained 6 bases not matched to a gene. This CDR3 has 14 residues. The CDR3 here is CASSLGQGVGGYTF. The CDR3 DNA reads as TGTGCCAGCAGCTTAGGACAGGGAGTAGGTGGCTACACCTTC.

V is TRBV3-1 and J is TRBJ1-2, with a weak D call TRBD1 (6 bases). Germline CDR1 LGHDT, CDR2 YNNKEL (reference sequence). The CDR3 is 18 amino acids. The V gene lost 1 base and the J gene lost 3 bases, with 21 bases spanning the gap. CDR3 nucleotides: TGTGCCAGCAGCCAAGGGGCTGCTAGGGGGGCTGGTCACTATGGCTACACCTTC. Translating gives CASSQGAARGAGHYGYTF.

Many counts were recorded for this clonotype. V is TRBV6-2 or TRBV6-3 and J is TRBJ1-1, with 12 bases identical to TRBD1. Losses at the gene ends were 4 bases for V and 10 bases for J; bases not matched to a gene: 13. Germline CDR1 is MNHEY and CDR2 is SVGEGT. This CDR3 region has 16 residues. CDR3 sequence reads: CASSSIPGTGGSGAFF. The CDR3, as DNA: TGTGCCAGCAGTTCCATCCCCGGGACAGGGGGCTCAGGAGCTTTCTTT.

The genes are TRBV7-9 and TRBJ1-2; D call uncertain. The CDR3 totals 13 residues. Trimming removed 8 bases from V and 6 bases from J, with 16 bases in between. Germline V gene data show CDR1 as SEHNR and CDR2 as FQNEAQ (reference sequence). CDR3 sequence: CASPPGTWNGYTF. For the CDR3, the DNA is TGTGCCAGCCCCCCAGGCACTTGGAATGGCTACACCTTC.